The 31 T cell receptor beta chains in this list originate from one sample, sequenced in a study of human T cells and chemical hapten exposure. TCRdb independently ran MiXCR on the RACE reads; one entry per CDR3 protein. The profile shows 95,000 to 150,000 distinct CDR3 sequences, approximately 11% of them singletons. As for time point: patch test 3, about 24 weeks after DPC sensitization. The treatment denotes: therapeutic diphenylcyclopropenone sensitization with weekly scalp DPC. The sequenced sample was whole blood, obtained in connection with sensitization to the hapten diphenylcyclopropenone (DPC). The receptor set was obtained from a woman in her forties or fifties with alopecia areata. Some clones in this sample may be carry-over from other donors' samples.

In this sample, this clonotype turned up a few times. V is TRBV5-6 and J is TRBJ2-1, with TRBD2 matching over 10 bases. The length of the CDR3 is 16 residues. V lost 0 bases and J lost 3; bases outside the gene matches: 3. Germline V gene sequence: CDR1 SGHDT, CDR2 YYEEEE. The CDR3 loop is CASSLGLAGDYNEQFF. The DNA for the CDR3 is TGTGCCAGCAGCTTGGGGCTAGCGGGGGACTACAATGAGCAGTTCTTC.

The chain recombines TRBV29-1 with TRBJ1-2, with no clear D. V was pared by 3 bases and J by 7 bases, with 0 bases between. The CDR3 covers 8 residues. Germline V gene data show CDR1 as SQVTM and CDR2 as ANQGSEA. CDR3 coding DNA: TGCAGCGTTGATGGCTACACCTTC. Its translation is CSVDGYTF. The full variable domain, rest sourced from reference TRBV29-1 and TRBJ1-2, is SAVISQKPSRDICQRGTSLTIQCQVDSQVTMMFWYRQQPGQSLTLIATANQGSEATYESGFVIDKFPISRPNLTFSTLTVSNMSPEDSSIYLCSVDGYTFGSGTRLTVV.

The rearrangement uses TRBV7-9 and TRBJ2-7, with D maybe TRBD2 (5 bases). The germline CDR1 and CDR2 sequences are SEHNR and FQNEAQ (reference sequence). The V gene lost 4 bases and the J gene lost 2 bases, with 12 bases spanning the gap. CDR3 length equals 14 residues. The CDR3 DNA follows: TGTGCCAGCAGCTCCGGACTGTTAGCCTACGAGCAGTACTTC. This codes for CASSSGLLAYEQYF.

This clonotype was found a few times. This chain joins TRBV12-3 or TRBV12-4 and TRBJ2-1; 9 bases align to TRBD2. This CDR3 has 12 residues. V shed 7 bases, J shed 15 bases, and the junction held 10 bases outside the gene matches. CDR3 protein: CASTPGGGATFF. The CDR3 coding sequence is TGTGCCAGCACTCCGGGCGGGGGGGCCACGTTCTTC.

In its sample, this clonotype was seen a few times. The CDR3 DNA reads TGTGCCAGCAGTTTATCGTTAGGGCAGACTGAAGCTTTCTTT. Translating it yields CASSLSLGQTEAFF. The rearrangement uses TRBV27 and TRBJ1-1, with D hard to call. The germline gives CDR1 MNHEY, CDR2 SMNVEV (reference sequence). The length of the CDR3 is 14 residues. V gave up 0 bases and J gave up 5 bases, with 10 bases separating them.

This clonotype was detected only a few times. The rearrangement uses TRBV13 and TRBJ1-4; D gene uncertain. Trimming removed 5 bases from V and 0 bases from J, with 10 bases in between. Per germline, CDR1 PRHDT and CDR2 FYEKMQ (reference sequence). This CDR3 comprises 15 residues. CDR3 sequence: CASSLLAATNEKLFF. CDR3 nucleotide sequence: TGTGCCAGCAGCCTTTTGGCGGCAACTAATGAAAAACTGTTTTTT. Looking up the rest from reference TRBV13 and TRBJ1-4 gives the full variable domain: AAGVIQSPRHLIKEKRETATLKCYPIPRHDTVYWYQQGPGQDPQFLISFYEKMQSDKGSIPDRFSAQQFSDYHSELNMSSLELGDSALYFCASSLLAATNEKLFFGSGTQLSVL.

This rearrangement joins TRBV7-8 to TRBJ1-2; D uncertain. The CDR3 is 13 amino acids. Trimming pared 1 base from V and 3 bases from J, leaving 6 bases between. CDR1 SGHVS and CDR2 FQNEAQ come from the germline V gene. The CDR3 reads CASSLGPDYGYTF. The CDR3 bases are TGTGCCAGCAGCTTAGGGCCTGACTATGGCTACACCTTC.

This chain connects TRBV20-1 to TRBJ2-1; D unclear. The CDR3 has 13 residues. The V gene lost 0 bases and the J gene lost 8 bases, with 11 bases spanning the gap. In germline, CDR1 is DFQATT, CDR2 SNEGSKA (reference sequence). The DNA for the CDR3 is TGCAGTGCTAGAGATTCGCCAGCAGATGAGCAGTTCTTC. As protein: CSARDSPADEQFF.

At least ten counts were recorded for this clonotype. The chain uses TRBV28 and TRBJ1-1; possibly TRBD1 for D (6 bases). The CDR3 totals 14 residues. Deletions cut 8 bases from V and 0 bases from J, with 13 bases between. The germline V gene encodes CDR1 MDHEN and CDR2 SYDVKM. The CDR3, as DNA: TGTGCCAGCTCACCAGGGGCCTTGAACACTGAAGCTTTCTTT. This codes for CASSPGALNTEAFF.

This clonotype was counted many times. The V gene is TRBV27, the J gene TRBJ2-7; 9 nucleotides align to TRBD2. Germline CDR1 is MNHEY and CDR2 is SMNVEV (reference sequence). This CDR3 is built from 17 residues. The V gene end was trimmed by 4 bases and the J gene end by 3 bases; junction bases not matched to a gene: 13. CDR3 in amino acids: CASSSKPTSGGGYEQYF. The CDR3 coding sequence is TGTGCCAGCAGTTCGAAGCCGACTAGCGGAGGGGGCTACGAGCAGTACTTC.

This clonotype was detected a few times. The gene calls are TRBV11-2 and TRBJ2-3, with a possible D match to TRBD2 (6 bases). Deletions cut 2 bases from V and 4 bases from J, with 13 bases between. There are 15 residues in the CDR3. Germline CDR1 is SGHAT and CDR2 is FQNNGV. CDR3 nucleotide sequence: TGTGCCAGCAGCTTACGACTAGGTTTAGCAGATACGCAGTATTTT. Protein product: CASSLRLGLADTQYF.

This clonotype was seen ten or more times. The chain joins TRBV12-3 or TRBV12-4 to TRBJ2-7; 13 bases are a match to TRBD2. Trimming at V came to 7 bases and at J to 9 bases, leaving 6 bases not matched to a gene. This CDR3 comprises 13 residues. The CDR3: CASTGLAGTGQYF. CDR3 sequence (DNA): TGTGCCAGCACGGGACTAGCGGGAACCGGGCAGTACTTC.

The J gene is TRBJ1-5, the V gene TRBV20-1; the D is unclear. Germline V gene lookup returns CDR1 DFQATT and CDR2 SNEGSKA (reference sequence). V shed 5 bases and J shed 0 bases, with 8 bases lying between them. The CDR3 runs to 13 residues. This CDR3 reads CSAYGNSNQPQHF. The CDR3, as DNA: TGCAGTGCTTACGGGAATAGCAATCAGCCCCAGCATTTT.

This clonotype has ten or more counts. The gene calls are TRBV20-1 and TRBJ2-3, with TRBD2 identical over 9 bases. Germline CDR1 and CDR2: DFQATT and SNEGSKA (reference sequence). This CDR3 has 17 residues. V lost 1 base and J lost 2; bases outside the gene matches: 10. CDR3 amino acids: CSARGNWAGGSTDTQYF. Here the CDR3 DNA reads TGCAGTGCTAGAGGAAATTGGGCGGGGGGGTCCACAGATACGCAGTATTTT.

The chain joins TRBV9 to TRBJ2-3; tentatively, D is TRBD2 (5 bases). The CDR3 runs to 14 residues. V lost 4 bases and J lost 1, with 10 bases in between. Germline V gives CDR1 SGDLS, CDR2 YYNGEE. CDR3 sequence (DNA): TGTGCCAGCAGCCCACTCGGGGGCACAGATACGCAGTATTTT. As protein: CASSPLGGTDTQYF.

This clonotype has a count of ten or more. J is TRBJ2-3 and V is TRBV20-1; 10 bases are shared with TRBD2. The germline V gene encodes CDR1 DFQATT and CDR2 SNEGSKA (reference sequence). Germline trimming cut 0 bases from V and 1 base from J; bases unmatched to any gene: 1. The CDR3 sequence is 15 residues long. CDR3 residues: CSARDGTSGTDTQYF. As DNA, the CDR3 is TGCAGTGCTAGAGACGGGACTAGCGGCACAGATACGCAGTATTTT.

This clonotype was counted only a few times. The chain has TRBV29-1 and TRBJ2-2; possible D gene TRBD2, 6 bases. The CDR3 is made up of 13 amino acids. Germline CDR1 reads SQVTM; CDR2 reads ANQGSEA. Between the trimmed V and J ends, which lost 7 bases and 0 bases, there was a span of 9 bases. This CDR3 is CSGRGPNTGELFF. CDR3 coding DNA: TGCAGCGGGCGGGGACCGAACACCGGGGAGCTGTTTTTT.

The V gene is TRBV29-1, the J gene TRBJ1-4, with TRBD1 matching 7 bases. Trimming cost V 5 bases and J 7 bases; bases outside gene matches: 10. The germline V gene has CDR1 SQVTM and CDR2 ANQGSEA. CDR3 size: 14 residues. CDR3 loop: CSVMAGQRGEKLFF. As DNA, the CDR3 is TGCAGCGTTATGGCGGGACAGAGGGGTGAAAAACTGTTTTTT.

This clonotype was found a few times. V gene TRBV6-1 combines with J gene TRBJ1-1, with D possibly being TRBD1 (5 bases). This CDR3 comprises 13 residues. The V end lost 7 bases, the J end lost 1 base, and 10 bases lay between the germline ends. Germline CDR1 and CDR2: MNHNS and SASEGT. CDR3 region: CASMAGRNTEAFF. CDR3 sequence (DNA): TGTGCCAGCATGGCAGGGAGGAACACTGAAGCTTTCTTT.

The chain couples TRBV29-1 to TRBJ2-7, with D uncertain. Germline CDR1 and CDR2: SQVTM and ANQGSEA. The germline V and J ends were trimmed by 5 bases and 0 bases, with 20 bases remaining between them. The CDR3 is 16 amino acids. DNA for the CDR3: TGCAGCGTTATCGGCCCCCGGGCAGGCCTCTCCTACGAGCAGTACTTC. Residues: CSVIGPRAGLSYEQYF.

This clonotype was seen a few times. The chain has TRBV7-2 and TRBJ1-1; D call uncertain. This CDR3 has 16 amino acids. Germline CDR1 and CDR2: SGHTA and FQGNSA. Trimming took off 3 bases at V and 3 bases at J, with 17 bases between the two ends. The CDR3 protein is CASSFVSGGRDTEAFF. In nucleotides, the CDR3 is TGTGCCAGCAGCTTTGTCAGCGGCGGTCGGGACACTGAAGCTTTCTTT. Using reference TRBV7-2 and TRBJ1-1 for the parts outside the CDR3, the full variable domain is GAGVSQSPSNKVTEKGKDVELRCDPISGHTALYWYRQSLGQGLEFLIYFQGNSAPDKSGLPSDRFSAERTGGSVSTLTIQRTQQEDSAVYLCASSFVSGGRDTEAFFGQGTRLTVV.

The sample holds a few counts of this clonotype. The genes are TRBV7-2 and TRBJ2-5; either TRBD1 or TRBD2 may fit D (5 bases each). The germline gives CDR1 SGHTA, CDR2 FQGNSA. The V end was cut by 4 bases, the J end by 2 bases, with 11 bases between. This CDR3 region has 14 residues. CDR3 DNA sequence: TGTGCCAGCAGCTCTCGGGACGGTCAAGAGACCCAGTACTTC. Translating gives CASSSRDGQETQYF. Drawing the rest from reference TRBV7-2 and TRBJ2-5, the complete variable domain is GAGVSQSPSNKVTEKGKDVELRCDPISGHTALYWYRQSLGQGLEFLIYFQGNSAPDKSGLPSDRFSAERTGGSVSTLTIQRTQQEDSAVYLCASSSRDGQETQYFGPGTRLLVL.

This clonotype came up a few times. This chain links TRBV7-7 with TRBJ2-3, with 7 bases aligning to TRBD1. The CDR3 totals 14 residues. V was clipped by 4 bases and J by 4 bases; unmatched bases: 5. Germline CDR1 is SSHAT and CDR2 is FNYEAQ (reference sequence). The CDR3 is CASSSGGKADTQYF. The CDR3 coding sequence is TGTGCCAGCAGCTCAGGGGGAAAGGCAGATACGCAGTATTTT.

The chain is built from TRBV7-9 and TRBJ2-7, with D perhaps TRBD1 (6 bases). Germline CDR1 reads SEHNR; CDR2 reads FQNEAQ (reference sequence). The V end was cut by 5 bases, the J end by 1 base, with 18 bases between. The CDR3 length is 16 residues. CDR3 sequence reads: CASSPPGQKSSYEQYF. In nucleotides, the CDR3 is TGTGCCAGCAGCCCCCCCGGACAGAAATCTTCCTACGAGCAGTACTTC.

This chain joins TRBV9 and TRBJ2-5; either TRBD1 or TRBD2 may fit D (5 bases each). The CDR3 is made up of 14 amino acids. Germline V lookup: CDR1 SGDLS, CDR2 YYNGEE. Trimming shortened V by 3 bases and J by 2 bases, and 11 bases separated the two germline ends. CDR3 sequence (DNA): TGTGCCAGCAGCGAGGGACGGATACAAGAGACCCAGTACTTC. It encodes CASSEGRIQETQYF.

This clonotype was detected a few times. The chain carries TRBV28 and TRBJ2-7; D is possibly TRBD2 (6 bases). V was clipped by 6 bases and J by 2 bases, with 11 bases between them. In germline, CDR1 is MDHEN, CDR2 SYDVKM. This CDR3 contains 13 residues. The CDR3 nucleotides are TGTGCCAGCAGGAGCGGGCCGACCTACGAGCAGTACTTC. Protein: CASRSGPTYEQYF.

V and J are TRBV6-5 and TRBJ2-3; no reliable D call. Germline loops: CDR1 MNHEY, CDR2 SVGAGI. The V end was cut by 5 bases, the J end by 5 bases, with 11 bases between. The CDR3 is 13 residues long. CDR3 sequence (DNA): TGTGCCAGCAGTACCCGTCTGGGAGATACGCAGTATTTT. The encoded protein is CASSTRLGDTQYF.

This clonotype appeared a few times. The chain carries TRBV9 and TRBJ1-1; perhaps TRBD1 as D (5 bases). The CDR3 consists of 12 residues. The V and J ends lost 0 bases and 8 bases respectively, with 8 bases between them. Germline lookup yields CDR1 SGDLS and CDR2 YYNGEE. Here the CDR3 DNA reads TGTGCCAGCAGCGTAGTGGGGGGGGAAGCTTTCTTT. Protein sequence: CASSVVGGEAFF.

This clonotype was detected a few times. This chain connects TRBV2 to TRBJ1-5, with 7 bases lining up with TRBD1. This CDR3 has 13 residues. With 8 bases clipped from V and 4 bases from J, the junction kept 5 bases outside the gene matches. Germline CDR1 and CDR2: SNHLY and FYNNEI. The CDR3 DNA reads TGTGCCAGCCTCGGGACAGTTAATCAGCCCCAGCATTTT. This translates into CASLGTVNQPQHF.

The gene calls are TRBV7-2 and TRBJ1-3, with TRBD1 as a possible D gene (6 bases). V dropped 7 bases and J dropped 2 bases, with 21 bases sitting between them. Germline-derived CDR1 and CDR2 are SGHTA and FQGNSA. The CDR3 runs to 17 residues. CDR3 bases: TGTGCCAGCACCTCTAGAGGGGGGGGAGGTACTGGAAACACCATATATTTT. Protein: CASTSRGGGGTGNTIYF.

In this sample, this clonotype turned up many times. This chain joins TRBV7-2 and TRBJ2-1, with D maybe TRBD2 (5 bases). The CDR3 extends over 12 amino acids. Germline V gives CDR1 SGHTA, CDR2 FQGNSA. Trimming removed 1 base from V and 10 bases from J, with 8 bases in between. CDR3 loop: CASSLDEREQFF. CDR3 DNA: TGTGCCAGCAGCTTAGACGAGCGGGAGCAGTTCTTC. The full variable domain, in which reference TRBV7-2 and TRBJ2-1 provide the parts outside the CDR3, is GAGVSQSPSNKVTEKGKDVELRCDPISGHTALYWYRQSLGQGLEFLIYFQGNSAPDKSGLPSDRFSAERTGGSVSTLTIQRTQQEDSAVYLCASSLDEREQFFGPGTRLTVL.